Listed here are 20 T cell receptor beta chains from one sample, sequenced in a study of graft-versus-host responses after intestinal transplantation. The protocol was immunoSEQ multiplex PCR, while the TCRdb copy is restricted to in-frame clones and leaves out a portion. The repertoire holds about 91,000 clones, 80% to 95% seen once, with 0.35% in the top ten. These receptors' targets are unknown. The material sequenced was unstimulated CD4+ T cells sorted from spleen or lymph node cells, taken before transplant. Receptor source: a human donor who was the organ donor for an intestinal transplant.

This clone was recorded only once. The J gene is TRBJ1-5, the V gene TRBV27, with 7 bases matching TRBD1. The CDR3 totals 14 residues. Germline CDR1 is MNHEY and CDR2 is SMNVEV (reference sequence). V shed 5 bases and J 6 bases; nucleotides not matched to a gene: 7. Here the CDR3 reads CASSRQGLGQPQHF. The CDR3 nucleotides read TGTGCCAGCAGTAGACAGGGCCTGGGTCAGCCCCAGCATTTT.

The gene calls are TRBV18 and TRBJ2-7, with 10 nucleotides matching TRBD2. Per germline, CDR1 KGHSH and CDR2 LQKENI. The junction had 8 bases not matched to a gene; V was cut back by 2 bases and J by 4 bases. The CDR3 totals 16 residues. CDR3 region: CASSPGLAGVSYEQYF. The CDR3 coding sequence is TGTGCCAGCTCACCAGGGCTAGCGGGGGTAAGTTACGAGCAGTACTTC.

The rearrangement uses TRBV10-3 and TRBJ2-3, with TRBD2 matching 10 bases. The germline gives CDR1 ENHRY, CDR2 SYGVKD. Germline trimming cut 6 bases from V and 8 bases from J; bases unmatched to any gene: 11. The CDR3 covers 15 residues. The CDR3 nucleotides are TGTGCCATCAGACCCCCAGCGGGGGGGCCAGCTACGCAGTATTTT. This codes for CAIRPPAGGPATQYF.

The chain uses TRBV28 and TRBJ1-3; D not resolved. The germline V gene has CDR1 MDHEN and CDR2 SYDVKM. The CDR3 contains 13 residues. V was shortened by 5 bases and J by 0 bases, with 5 bases between the two germline ends. CDR3 in amino acids: CASSISSGNTIYF. The CDR3 region has the DNA TGTGCCAGCAGTATTAGCTCTGGAAACACCATATATTTT.

The rearrangement uses TRBV19 and TRBJ1-2; D not certain. The CDR3 has 14 residues. The V and J ends lost 3 bases and 0 bases respectively, with 8 bases between them. Germline V CDR1 and CDR2: LNHDA, SQIVND (reference sequence). The CDR3 protein is CASSIGSSNYGYTF. The CDR3 region has the DNA TGTGCCAGTAGTATTGGCAGTTCTAACTATGGCTACACCTTC.

This chain joins TRBV2 and TRBJ2-7; 8 positions match TRBD1. Per the germline V gene, CDR1 is SNHLY and CDR2 is FYNNEI. J was trimmed by 2 bases and V by 6 bases; bases with no gene match: 0. This CDR3 is 12 amino acids long. CDR3 bases: TGTGCCAGCAGGGACAGGGCCTACGAGCAGTACTTC. Its protein is CASRDRAYEQYF.

The J gene is TRBJ2-2, the V gene TRBV4-1; TRBD1 is a possible D gene (6 bases). The CDR3 is made up of 17 amino acids. CDR1 MGHRA and CDR2 YSYEKL come from the germline V gene. V was cut by 1 base and J by 2 bases, with 14 bases left in between. CDR3 sequence reads: CASSQAFTGTNTGELFF. The CDR3 nucleotides read TGCGCCAGCAGCCAAGCTTTTACCGGGACAAACACCGGGGAGCTGTTTTTT.

The genes are TRBV7-3 and TRBJ2-3; no definite D call. Trimming shortened V by 4 bases and J by 1 base, and 12 bases separated the two germline ends. Germline V gives CDR1 SGHTA, CDR2 FQGTGA. The length of the CDR3 is 15 residues. CDR3 sequence: CASSSRSYGTDTQYF. The DNA of the CDR3 is TGTGCCAGCAGCTCTAGGTCATACGGCACAGATACGCAGTATTTT. The variable domain in full, completed from reference TRBV7-3 and TRBJ2-3, reads GAGVSQTPSNKVTEKGKYVELRCDPISGHTALYWYRQSLGQGPEFLIYFQGTGAADDSGLPNDRFFAVRPEGSVSTLKIQRTERGDSAVYLCASSSRSYGTDTQYFGPGTRLTVL.

The gene calls are TRBV30 and TRBJ1-3; D possibly corresponds to TRBD1 (6 bases). This CDR3 spans 12 amino acids. Germline lookup yields CDR1 GTSNPN and CDR2 SVGIG (reference sequence). V lost 4 bases, J lost 4 bases, and 8 bases lay in between. The CDR3 is CAWNGGGNTIYF. The CDR3 DNA sequence: TGTGCCTGGAATGGGGGCGGAAACACCATATATTTT.

This clone was counted a few times. The V call is TRBV4-1, the J call TRBJ2-7, with TRBD2 matching over 11 bases. Looked up from germline, CDR1 is MGHRA and CDR2 is YSYEKL. The junction had 5 bases not matched to a gene; V was cut back by 1 base and J by 3 bases. This CDR3 has 16 residues. CDR3: CASSQGATSGGYEQYF. CDR3 DNA: TGCGCCAGCAGCCAAGGAGCTACTAGCGGGGGCTACGAGCAGTACTTC.

The chain couples TRBV30 to TRBJ1-3; D gene unclear. Germline assignment: CDR1 GTSNPN and CDR2 SVGIG (reference sequence). The CDR3 contains 16 residues. The V gene lost 0 bases and the J gene lost 0 bases, with 12 bases spanning the gap. The CDR3 coding sequence is TGTGCCTGGAGTGTAGCGGGTCGGAACTCTGGAAACACCATATATTTT. It encodes CAWSVAGRNSGNTIYF.

This clone came up a few times. This rearrangement joins TRBV6-6 to TRBJ2-5, with TRBD2 as a possible D gene (5 bases). The CDR3 has 14 amino acids. CDR1 and CDR2 (germline): MNHNY, SVGAGI (reference sequence). V was pared by 6 bases and J by 3 bases, with 14 bases between. CDR3 bases: TGTGCCAGCAGCAGGCGAGCGGAGGAAGAGACCCAGTACTTC. Amino acid sequence: CASSRRAEEETQYF.

J is TRBJ1-6 and V is TRBV18; D gene ambiguous. V lost 6 bases to trimming and J lost 7 bases, with 22 bases between them. The CDR3 is 17 residues long. Germline V gene data show CDR1 as KGHSH and CDR2 as LQKENI. The CDR3: CASSTTSEGLLNSPLHF. CDR3 nucleotide sequence: TGTGCCAGCTCCACGACCTCAGAAGGACTGTTAAATTCACCCCTCCACTTT.

V gene TRBV5-4 combines with J gene TRBJ1-2, with 8 bases matching TRBD1. V shed 3 bases, J shed 4 bases, and the junction held 5 bases outside the gene matches. There are 14 residues in the CDR3. Germline values: CDR1 SGHNT, CDR2 YYREEE (reference sequence). The chain's CDR3 is CASSSQGVPYGYTF. CDR3 sequence (DNA): TGTGCCAGCAGCTCACAGGGGGTCCCCTATGGCTACACCTTC.

In regard to this clone: Other DNA sequences of this sample code for an identical CDR3. This chain connects TRBV14 to TRBJ1-3, with 10 bases matching TRBD1. V lost 4 bases, J lost 4 bases, and 16 bases stayed unmatched. CDR1 and CDR2 from the germline V gene are SGHDN and FVKESK. The length of the CDR3 is 19 residues. CDR3 in amino acids: CASSPRHRDRGSVGNTIYF. The CDR3 DNA reads TGTGCCAGCAGCCCAAGACACCGGGACAGGGGATCGGTGGGAAACACCATATATTTT.

V and J are TRBV5-1 and TRBJ2-5; D is possibly TRBD2 (6 bases). Germline loops: CDR1 SGHRS, CDR2 YFSETQ. The CDR3 contains 17 residues. Between the trimmed V and J ends, which lost 5 bases and 2 bases, there was a span of 22 bases. CDR3 amino acids: CASSSGEAGPGQETQYF. CDR3 DNA sequence: TGCGCCAGCAGTTCGGGGGAGGCAGGACCTGGACAAGAGACCCAGTACTTC.

The chain recombines TRBV9 with TRBJ2-1, with 7 bases aligning to TRBD2. The CDR3 spans 16 residues. Per the germline V gene, CDR1 is SGDLS and CDR2 is YYNGEE. V was pared by 0 bases and J by 2 bases, with 5 bases of the junction left unmatched. The CDR3, as DNA: TGTGCCAGCAGCGTAGGTGGAGGGAGGGCCTACAATGAGCAGTTCTTC. This sequence encodes CASSVGGGRAYNEQFF.

The chain recombines TRBV10-1 with TRBJ2-5; TRBD2 might be the D (5 bases). CDR3 length: 12 residues. The germline V and J ends were trimmed by 8 bases and 4 bases, with 11 bases remaining between them. Germline assignment: CDR1 WNHNN and CDR2 SYGVQD (reference sequence). The CDR3 is CASGQTTETQYF. Here the CDR3 DNA reads TGCGCCAGCGGCCAGACTACAGAGACCCAGTACTTC.

The V and J genes are TRBV7-9 and TRBJ1-1, with TRBD1 matching over 8 bases. With 5 bases clipped from V and 0 bases from J, the junction kept 5 bases outside the gene matches. This CDR3 has 15 residues. Germline CDR1 SEHNR, CDR2 FQNEAQ (reference sequence). CDR3 sequence reads: CASSRQGIMNTEAFF. As DNA, the CDR3 is TGTGCCAGCAGCCGACAGGGGATTATGAACACTGAAGCTTTCTTT.

CDR3 nucleotide sequence: TGTGCCAGCAGCTTATCGAGGACAGCACAAGAGACCCAGTACTTC. Translating it yields CASSLSRTAQETQYF. The chain carries TRBV7-8 and TRBJ2-5; TRBD1 is a possible D gene (6 bases). The V end was cut by 2 bases, the J end by 2 bases, with 12 bases between. Germline lookup yields CDR1 SGHVS and CDR2 FQNEAQ. The CDR3 runs 15 residues. Together with reference TRBV7-8 and TRBJ2-5, the CDR3 gives the full variable domain: GAGVSQSPRYKVAKRGQDVALRCDPISGHVSLFWYQQALGQGPEFLTYFQNEAQLDKSGLPSDRFFAERPEGSVSTLKIQRTQQEDSAVYLCASSLSRTAQETQYFGPGTRLLVL.